This is a list of T cell receptor beta chains from one sample in a study of molecular identifiers for immune sequencing clone quantification. TCRdb used MiXCR to reprocess the PCR reads, holding one entry per CDR3 protein. The table includes some 680,000 distinct CDR3 sequences, around 25% detected once. Material for sequencing was naive CD8+ T cells from blood, with Jurkat cell RNA spiked in. These TCRs come from a human donor in good health. Some libraries in this study had Jurkat cell RNA spiked in. The CDR3 runs from the conserved cysteine through the conserved F or W. The D gene is left open where the match is weak.

j_gene: TRBJ1-1
d_gene: -
v_gene: TRBV9
len: 14
CDR3aa: CASSVGGSGLEAFF

j_gene: TRBJ1-2
d_gene: -
v_gene: TRBV28
len: 16
CDR3aa: CASSLSTGSVDYGYTF

j_gene: TRBJ2-1
d_gene: TRBD2
v_gene: TRBV20-1
len: 16
CDR3aa: CSATVAGGNTGNEQFF

j_gene: TRBJ1-1
d_gene: -
v_gene: TRBV5-1
len: 15
CDR3aa: CASSLAGAPNTEAFF

j_gene: TRBJ2-2
d_gene: -
v_gene: TRBV6-5
len: 15
CDR3aa: CASSYSSRETGELFF

j_gene: TRBJ1-2
d_gene: TRBD1
v_gene: TRBV5-6
len: 16
CDR3aa: CASSLALTGGNYGYTF

j_gene: TRBJ2-5
d_gene: -
v_gene: TRBV6-1
len: 14
CDR3aa: CASSPGRMKETQYF

j_gene: TRBJ2-2
d_gene: -
v_gene: TRBV7-9
len: 12
CDR3aa: CASSLAPGELFF

j_gene: TRBJ2-7
d_gene: -
v_gene: TRBV19
len: 14
CDR3aa: CASSIVVNSYEQYF

j_gene: TRBJ2-7
d_gene: TRBD2
v_gene: TRBV28
len: 15
CDR3aa: CASSPTSGRAYEQYF

j_gene: TRBJ2-1
d_gene: TRBD2
v_gene: TRBV18
len: 13
CDR3aa: CASSPPPGLEQFF

j_gene: TRBJ2-3
d_gene: TRBD1
v_gene: TRBV6-1
len: 15
CDR3aa: CASSEPRQGTDTQYF

j_gene: TRBJ2-3
d_gene: TRBD2
v_gene: TRBV27
len: 16
CDR3aa: CASSYLAGTGTDTQYF

j_gene: TRBJ1-1
d_gene: -
v_gene: TRBV12-3/TRBV12-4
len: 14
CDR3aa: CASSLSEGNTEAFF

j_gene: TRBJ1-4
d_gene: -
v_gene: TRBV7-9
len: 14
CDR3aa: CASNPTTWDEKLFF

j_gene: TRBJ2-1
d_gene: -
v_gene: TRBV20-1
len: 15
CDR3aa: CSARLQGRSYNEQFF

j_gene: TRBJ1-1
d_gene: -
v_gene: TRBV9
len: 16
CDR3aa: CASSVGSDSWRTEAFF

j_gene: TRBJ2-5
d_gene: -
v_gene: TRBV2
len: 15
CDR3aa: CASSFQTATGETQYF

j_gene: TRBJ2-4
d_gene: -
v_gene: TRBV6-2/TRBV6-3
len: 11
CDR3aa: CASSHGSNQYF

j_gene: TRBJ2-1
d_gene: -
v_gene: TRBV27
len: 13
CDR3aa: CASSLLEYNEQFF

j_gene: TRBJ2-1
d_gene: -
v_gene: TRBV6-2/TRBV6-3
len: 18
CDR3aa: CASTPLRGIRGKDNEQFF

j_gene: TRBJ2-1
d_gene: -
v_gene: TRBV11-2
len: 17
CDR3aa: CASSFPRDFSSYNEQFF

j_gene: TRBJ2-5
d_gene: TRBD1
v_gene: TRBV12-3/TRBV12-4
len: 13
CDR3aa: CASSPGTAETQYF

j_gene: TRBJ2-7
d_gene: -
v_gene: TRBV5-1
len: 12
CDR3aa: CASRQGGYEQYF

j_gene: TRBJ2-7
d_gene: TRBD2
v_gene: TRBV4-2
len: 17
CDR3aa: CASSQEAQTSALYEQYF

j_gene: TRBJ2-2
d_gene: TRBD2
v_gene: TRBV6-5
len: 14
CDR3aa: CASSYERGFGELFF

j_gene: TRBJ1-1
d_gene: -
v_gene: TRBV13
len: 12
CDR3aa: CASRVANTEAFF

j_gene: TRBJ1-3
d_gene: -
v_gene: TRBV28
len: 15
CDR3aa: CASSPDEFVGNTIYF

j_gene: TRBJ2-7
d_gene: -
v_gene: TRBV11-2
len: 14
CDR3aa: CASSKSGSSYEQYF

j_gene: TRBJ2-1
d_gene: TRBD2
v_gene: TRBV20-1
len: 18
CDR3aa: CSARQTSGTSGTYNEQIF